This T cell receptor beta chain was recovered during a study of blood T cells in healthy people across ages. Looked up from germline, CDR1 is LNHDA and CDR2 is SQIVND (reference sequence). V trimming: 6 bases; J trimming: 3 bases; junction bases outside the gene matches: 10. CDR3 length: 15 residues. Combining a sample-barcoded 5' primer with a J-beta primer mix, a second PCR ran for about 6 to 12 cycles. Tagging of each cDNA molecule was performed by a template-switch adaptor with 12 random nucleotides. From each sample, at least 3 million paired-end reads containing CDR3 were obtained. TCRdb reanalysed the 5' RACE reads using MiXCR and keeps one entry per CDR3 protein. The sample has fewer than 900,000 distinct CDR3 sequences, 35% to 40% seen once; the top ten hold about an eighth.

The clonotype comes from a man younger than 35 in good health. The sequenced sample consisted of blood. The chain couples TRBV19 to TRBJ1-1, with 7 bases aligning to TRBD1. This CDR3 reads CASRAEGARDTEAFF. DNA of the CDR3: TGTGCCAGTAGGGCCGAGGGGGCGAGGGACACTGAAGCTTTCTTT.